One and the same sample provided the 22 T cell receptor beta chains below, sequenced in a study of early T cells in non-severe SARS-CoV-2 infection. TCRdb processed the 5' RACE reads anew with MiXCR; each CDR3 protein has one entry. This table has tens of thousands of distinct CDR3 sequences, approximately 7.1% appearing once. This material consisted of whole blood, taken at baseline. The receptors originated from an adult who was a healthcare worker with PCR-confirmed SARS-CoV-2 infection or an uninfected control (not recorded which).

In this sample, this clonotype turned up a few times. The rearrangement uses TRBV18 and TRBJ1-3; D unclear. CDR1 KGHSH and CDR2 LQKENI come from the germline V gene. Trimming took 1 base from V and 0 from J, leaving 7 bases between them. The CDR3 has 15 residues. This CDR3 reads CASSPRAISGNTIYF. DNA for the CDR3: TGTGCCAGCTCACCACGGGCAATCTCTGGAAACACCATATATTTT.

This clonotype was counted at least ten times. The gene calls are TRBV9 and TRBJ2-3; D call uncertain. Germline V gene sequence: CDR1 SGDLS, CDR2 YYNGEE. This CDR3 comprises 13 residues. V lost 4 bases and J 0 bases, leaving 6 bases between the germline ends. CDR3 nucleotides: TGTGCCAGCAGCACACCCAGCACAGATACGCAGTATTTT. Protein sequence: CASSTPSTDTQYF.

The rearrangement links TRBV19 to TRBJ1-2, with 7 bases fitting TRBD1. With V trimmed by 6 bases and J by 4 bases, 8 bases remained unmatched. Per germline, CDR1 LNHDA and CDR2 SQIVND (reference sequence). This CDR3 is 14 amino acids long. The CDR3 nucleotides read TGTGCCAGTAGCCGACAGGGATCGGCCTATGGCTACACCTTC. Translating it yields CASSRQGSAYGYTF.

This clonotype has only a few counts. The rearrangement links TRBV5-1 to TRBJ2-6; no definite D call. This CDR3 is 16 amino acids long. V was shortened by 0 bases and J by 0 bases, with 7 bases between the two germline ends. Germline CDR1 is SGHRS and CDR2 is YFSETQ. The CDR3 here is CASSLERGSGANVLTF. The DNA of the CDR3 is TGCGCCAGCAGCTTGGAGAGAGGCTCTGGGGCCAACGTCCTGACTTTC.

This clonotype was counted ten times or more. The J gene is TRBJ2-6, the V gene TRBV11-3, with TRBD2 matching over 11 bases. Per the germline V gene, CDR1 is SGHNT and CDR2 is YENEEA. Unmatched junction bases numbered 1, after V lost 3 bases and J lost 0 bases. This CDR3 contains 17 residues. The CDR3 loop reads CASSFGTSGSGANVLTF. CDR3 coding DNA: TGTGCCAGCAGCTTCGGGACTAGCGGCTCTGGGGCCAACGTCCTGACTTTC.

This rearrangement joins TRBV7-2 to TRBJ2-3; no clear D gene. V dropped 4 bases and J dropped 2 bases, with 7 bases sitting between them. This CDR3 region has 13 residues. CDR1 and CDR2 (germline): SGHTA, FQGNSA. The CDR3: CASSSTLTDTQYF. CDR3 coding DNA: TGTGCCAGCAGCTCCACACTCACAGATACGCAGTATTTT.

This clonotype was counted between two and nine times. A much larger clone lies a single base off, so this may be a read error. The V gene is TRBV6-2 or TRBV6-3, the J gene TRBJ2-4, with 8 nucleotides matching TRBD2. CDR1 is MNHEY and CDR2 is SVGEGT in the germline V gene. J was trimmed by 2 bases and V by 6 bases; bases with no gene match: 15. The CDR3 has 18 residues. The CDR3 reads CASRPVLGAGVTKNIQYF. The CDR3 DNA follows: TGTGCCAGCAGACCTGTGCTGGGAGCGGGAGTTACCAAAAACATTCAGTACTTC.

The table lists this clonotype with many counts. V and J are TRBV28 and TRBJ2-4, with TRBD2 identical over 7 bases. The CDR3 consists of 14 residues. Germline trimming cut 3 bases from V and 6 bases from J; bases unmatched to any gene: 5. Germline assignment: CDR1 MDHEN and CDR2 SYDVKM. As DNA, the CDR3 is TGTGCCAGCAGTTTGGGTGCTAGCGGAAACATTCAGTACTTC. It codes for CASSLGASGNIQYF.

The table lists this clonotype with many counts. The CDR3 reads CASSLKQVYNEQFF. In DNA, the CDR3 is TGTGCCAGCAGCTTGAAACAGGTTTACAATGAGCAGTTCTTC. The chain combines TRBV5-8 with TRBJ2-1; a weak D match, TRBD1 (5 bases). The CDR3 is 14 residues long. Per the germline V gene, CDR1 is SGHTS and CDR2 is YDEGEE. Trimming removed 1 base from V and 4 bases from J, with 9 bases in between. The full variable domain, completed using reference TRBV5-8 and TRBJ2-1, is EAGVTQSPTHLIKTRGQQATLRCSPISGHTSVYWYQQALGLGLQFLLWYDEGEERNRGNFPPRFSGRQFPNYSSELNVNALELEDSALYLCASSLKQVYNEQFFGPGTRLTVL.

V and J are TRBV7-2 and TRBJ2-5, with D perhaps matching TRBD1 (6 bases). The CDR3 is 15 amino acids. Per the germline V gene, CDR1 is SGHTA and CDR2 is FQGNSA. Trimming removed 5 bases at V and 0 bases at J, with 13 bases between. The CDR3 here is CASSKGRGHQETQYF. The CDR3, as DNA: TGTGCCAGCAGCAAAGGCAGGGGACACCAAGAGACCCAGTACTTC.

The chain combines TRBV7-6 with TRBJ2-1, with D unclear. The germline gives CDR1 SGHVS, CDR2 FNYEAQ. With 1 base removed from V and 9 bases from J, the gap between germline ends came to 25 bases. The CDR3 loop spans 18 amino acids. The CDR3 sequence: CASSLVSFLGSHGGEQFF. The CDR3 coding sequence is TGTGCCAGCAGCTTAGTTTCGTTTCTTGGGTCCCACGGCGGTGAGCAGTTCTTC.

This clonotype came up many times. The chain joins TRBV25-1 to TRBJ1-2; maybe TRBD1 (6 bases). The CDR3 is 12 amino acids. From germline, CDR1 is MGHDK and CDR2 SYGVNS. Trimming removed 7 bases from V and 6 bases from J, with 12 bases in between. The CDR3 DNA follows: TGTGCCAGCATAGACCAGGGGAATGGCTACACCTTC. Protein: CASIDQGNGYTF.

The chain couples TRBV28 to TRBJ2-1; 7 bases line up with TRBD1. In germline, CDR1 is MDHEN, CDR2 SYDVKM. V lost 2 bases to trimming and J lost 7 bases; unmatched junction nucleotides: 8. The CDR3 spans 15 residues. CDR3 amino acids: CASSLGTGVWNEQFF. The CDR3 bases are TGTGCCAGCAGTTTAGGAACAGGGGTTTGGAATGAGCAGTTCTTC.

This clonotype has a count of ten or more. The chain is built from TRBV20-1 and TRBJ2-7; D is unclear. The germline CDR1 and CDR2 sequences are DFQATT and SNEGSKA (reference sequence). There are 11 residues in the CDR3. V lost 6 bases and J lost 1, with 7 bases in between. The CDR3 nucleotides are TGCAGTGCGGACGAGTCCTACGAGCAGTACTTC. Residues: CSADESYEQYF.

This clonotype was found many times. The gene calls are TRBV24-1 and TRBJ2-1; 10 positions match TRBD1. The trim removed 3 bases at V and 6 bases at J, leaving 4 bases unmatched. This CDR3 contains 15 residues. The germline gives CDR1 KGHDR, CDR2 SFDVKD. In DNA form, the CDR3 reads TGTGCCACCAGTGATCCGGGACAGGGGTTCAATGAGCAGTTCTTC. Protein product: CATSDPGQGFNEQFF.

This clonotype was detected ten times or more. The chain joins TRBV7-2 to TRBJ2-1; TRBD2 matches 9 bases. The germline gives CDR1 SGHTA, CDR2 FQGNSA. V shed 5 bases, J shed 2 bases, and the junction held 10 bases outside the gene matches. This CDR3 region has 17 residues. The CDR3 nucleotides are TGTGCCAGCAGCCCAGAGGGGACTAGCCCTACCTACAATGAGCAGTTCTTC. Its translation: CASSPEGTSPTYNEQFF. Looking up the rest from reference TRBV7-2 and TRBJ2-1 gives the full variable domain: GAGVSQSPSNKVTEKGKDVELRCDPISGHTALYWYRQSLGQGLEFLIYFQGNSAPDKSGLPSDRFSAERTGGSVSTLTIQRTQQEDSAVYLCASSPEGTSPTYNEQFFGPGTRLTVL.

This clonotype was seen many times. The rearrangement joins TRBV5-1 to TRBJ1-6; D gene unclear. Germline values: CDR1 SGHRS, CDR2 YFSETQ. Trimming pared 0 bases from V and 7 bases from J, leaving 8 bases between. The CDR3 covers 14 residues. The CDR3 nucleotides read TGCGCCAGCAGCTTGGAGGTTGGAAATTCACCCCTCCACTTT. Protein sequence: CASSLEVGNSPLHF.

This clonotype has a count of ten or more. V and J are TRBV11-3 and TRBJ2-3; TRBD1 matches at 9 bases. The length of the CDR3 is 15 residues. Looked up from germline, CDR1 is SGHNT and CDR2 is YENEEA. V gave up 5 bases and J gave up 3 bases; unmatched junction bases: 6. The CDR3: CASSTGGPATDTQYF. The CDR3 bases are TGTGCCAGCAGCACAGGGGGCCCGGCGACAGATACGCAGTATTTT.

The chain carries TRBV2 and TRBJ1-6, with TRBD1 matching over 9 bases. The CDR3 loop spans 15 amino acids. The V gene end was trimmed by 5 bases and the J gene end by 7 bases; junction bases not matched to a gene: 6. CDR1 is SNHLY and CDR2 is FYNNEI in the germline V gene. The CDR3 here is CASSPGQGHNSPLHF. CDR3 bases: TGTGCCAGCAGTCCTGGACAGGGGCACAATTCACCCCTCCACTTT. Filled out from reference TRBV2 and TRBJ1-6, the complete variable domain reads EPEVTQTPSHQVTQMGQEVILRCVPISNHLYFYWYRQILGQKVEFLVSFYNNEISEKSEIFDDQFSVERPDGSNFTLKIRSTKLEDSAMYFCASSPGQGHNSPLHFGNGTRLTVT.

V and J are TRBV7-2 and TRBJ1-6; D is perhaps TRBD1 (5 bases). Between the trimmed V and J ends, which lost 1 base and 3 bases, there was a span of 10 bases. Germline CDR1 SGHTA, CDR2 FQGNSA. The CDR3 runs 16 residues. CDR3 residues: CASSLGIGGYNSPLHF. CDR3 DNA sequence: TGTGCCAGCAGCTTAGGCATCGGGGGCTATAATTCACCCCTCCACTTT.

This clonotype has ten or more counts. The CDR3 nucleotides read TGTGCCAGCAGTTCCGATCTGGGACACGGTTTCTTT. This sequence encodes CASSSDLGHGFF. The chain joins TRBV6-2 or TRBV6-3 to TRBJ1-1; D is possibly TRBD1 (6 bases). The ends were cut back, 4 bases at V and 13 bases at J, with 16 bases in the middle. Germline V CDR1 and CDR2: MNHEY, SVGEGT. This CDR3 spans 12 amino acids.

This clonotype has at least ten counts. The chain combines TRBV10-3 with TRBJ2-2; 8 bases map to TRBD1. J gave up 6 bases and V 6 bases, and 6 bases lay outside the gene matches. This CDR3 has 14 amino acids. Per germline, CDR1 ENHRY and CDR2 SYGVKD. The CDR3 DNA is TGTGCCATCAGAAGGACAGGGTTCGCCGGGGAGCTGTTTTTT. Its translation is CAIRRTGFAGELFF.